These 20 T cell receptor beta chains were all obtained from the same sample, sequenced in a study of cytomegalovirus exposure and HLA in healthy donors. It was with 60 Vbeta and 13 Jbeta primers that the PCR ran. Sequenced by immunoSEQ multiplex PCR; TCRdb stores in-frame clones only, minus some. The repertoire holds about 170,000 clones, with approximately 81% as singletons. The sample taken for sequencing was PBMCs. The receptors originated from a male donor in good health and CMV-seronegative.

This chain links TRBV18 with TRBJ2-3; TRBD2 matches at 12 bases. Germline CDR1 reads KGHSH; CDR2 reads LQKENI. This CDR3 has 18 residues. V lost 3 bases and J lost 5; bases outside the gene matches: 12. The CDR3 loop reads CASSPVLAGGGHGDTQYF. The CDR3 DNA is TGTGCCAGCTCACCCGTACTAGCGGGAGGCGGGCACGGAGATACGCAGTATTTT.

This clone was seen only a few times. The chain couples TRBV4-3 to TRBJ2-7; tentative D call: TRBD2 (6 bases). The CDR3 totals 14 residues. Between the trimmed V and J ends, which lost 2 bases and 0 bases, there was a span of 8 bases. Germline V gene lookup returns CDR1 LGHNA and CDR2 YSLEER. The chain's CDR3 is CASSQLGSSYEQYF. CDR3 coding DNA: TGCGCCAGCAGCCAACTCGGGAGCTCCTACGAGCAGTACTTC.

V usage is TRBV4-2 and J usage is TRBJ2-1; 8 bases match TRBD2. This CDR3 comprises 14 residues. In germline, CDR1 is LGHNA, CDR2 YNFKEQ. V dropped 1 base and J dropped 8; count of bases not matched to a gene: 4. The CDR3 loop reads CASSQASGGDEQFF. CDR3 nucleotides: TGTGCCAGCAGCCAAGCCAGCGGGGGCGATGAGCAGTTCTTC.

The table lists this clone with a few counts. The chain couples TRBV19 to TRBJ2-7, with a weak D call TRBD2 (5 bases). The CDR3 has 15 amino acids. Germline assignment: CDR1 LNHDA and CDR2 SQIVND (reference sequence). The V gene lost 7 bases and the J gene lost 2 bases, with 18 bases spanning the gap. CDR3 in amino acids: CASNPSRGAPYEQYF. The DNA for the CDR3 is TGTGCCAGTAATCCCTCTCGGGGAGCCCCCTACGAGCAGTACTTC.

This clone has more than one count but fewer than ten. The rearrangement uses TRBV5-1 and TRBJ2-2; 9 bases align to TRBD1. The ends lost 0 bases at V and 3 bases at J; junction bases unmatched: 3. Looked up from germline, CDR1 is SGHRS and CDR2 is YFSETQ. CDR3 length equals 16 residues. The CDR3 protein is CASSLAGTGYTGELFF. Written as DNA, the CDR3 is TGCGCCAGCAGCTTGGCTGGGACAGGGTACACCGGGGAGCTGTTTTTT. The entire variable domain, with the rest obtained from reference TRBV5-1 and TRBJ2-2, is as follows: KAGVTQTPRYLIKTRGQQVTLSCSPISGHRSVSWYQQTPGQGLQFLFEYFSETQRNKGNFPGRFSGRQFSNSRSEMNVSTLELGDSALYLCASSLAGTGYTGELFFGEGSRLTVL.

The J gene is TRBJ2-5, the V gene TRBV2, with TRBD2 matching 7 bases. The V segment lost 8 bases and the J segment 4 bases; nucleotides outside the gene matches: 4. The CDR3 is made up of 12 amino acids. Germline V gene sequence: CDR1 SNHLY, CDR2 FYNNEI. The CDR3 spells CASGPGGETQYF. The DNA for the CDR3 is TGTGCCAGCGGGCCGGGGGGAGAGACCCAGTACTTC.

The genes are TRBV5-1 and TRBJ2-1, with TRBD2 as a possible D gene (6 bases). Germline assignment: CDR1 SGHRS and CDR2 YFSETQ. The CDR3 contains 12 residues. Trimming removed 4 bases from V and 4 bases from J, with 6 bases in between. The CDR3 sequence: CASSAGYNEQFF. The CDR3 coding sequence is TGCGCCAGCAGCGCGGGGTACAATGAGCAGTTCTTC.

This sequence joins TRBV19 and TRBJ2-6, with D perhaps TRBD2 (6 bases). Germline CDR1 LNHDA, CDR2 SQIVND (reference sequence). Trimming stripped 1 base from V and 0 bases from J, with 22 bases between. This CDR3 spans 21 amino acids. In DNA form, the CDR3 reads TGTGCCAGTAGTATAGGGTTAGGGGTAGGGTCCGGGAGCTCTGGGGCCAACGTCCTGACTTTC. Translating gives CASSIGLGVGSGSSGANVLTF. Based on the CDR3 plus reference TRBV19 and TRBJ2-6, the full variable domain is DGGITQSPKYLFRKEGQNVTLSCEQNLNHDAMYWYRQDPGQGLRLIYYSQIVNDFQKGDIAEGYSVSREKKESFPLTVTSAQKNPTAFYLCASSIGLGVGSGSSGANVLTFGAGSRLTVL.

This clone was seen only once. The V gene is TRBV5-1, the J gene TRBJ2-7, with 8 bases aligning to TRBD1. With V trimmed by 0 bases and J by 2 bases, 7 bases remained unmatched. CDR1 and CDR2 (germline): SGHRS, YFSETQ. The CDR3 covers 16 residues. This CDR3 is CASSLDVLDRAYEQYF. CDR3 nucleotide sequence: TGCGCCAGCAGCTTGGACGTTCTGGACAGGGCCTACGAGCAGTACTTC.

This clone occurred a few times. This chain links TRBV5-1 with TRBJ1-1, with D perhaps matching TRBD1 (5 bases). Per germline, CDR1 SGHRS and CDR2 YFSETQ. The germline V and J ends were trimmed by 4 bases and 3 bases, with 16 bases remaining between them. CDR3 length equals 15 residues. This chain's CDR3 is CASSPGGGRHTEAFF. The CDR3 DNA follows: TGCGCCAGCAGCCCCGGCGGGGGTAGGCACACTGAAGCTTTCTTT.

This rearrangement joins TRBV12-5 to TRBJ1-1, with TRBD1 identical over 7 bases. CDR1 is LGHNT and CDR2 is FRNRAP in the germline V gene. The CDR3 consists of 13 residues. V shed 4 bases and J 8 bases; nucleotides not matched to a gene: 7. The chain's CDR3 is CASGSVETGEAFF. CDR3 DNA: TGTGCTAGTGGTTCTGTTGAGACAGGGGAAGCTTTCTTT. The full variable domain, completed using reference TRBV12-5 and TRBJ1-1, is DARVTQTPRHKVTEMGQEVTMRCQPILGHNTVFWYRQTMMQGLELLAYFRNRAPLDDSGMPKDRFSAEMPDATLATLKIQPSEPRDSAVYFCASGSVETGEAFFGQGTRLTVV.

This clone has more than one count but fewer than ten. The J gene is TRBJ1-5, the V gene TRBV29-1, with 8 bases identical to TRBD1. The CDR3 covers 13 residues. V was pared by 4 bases and J by 4 bases, with 3 bases of the junction left unmatched. Germline V gene sequence: CDR1 SQVTM, CDR2 ANQGSEA. Here the CDR3 DNA reads TGCAGCGTTGGGACAGGGACAAATCAGCCCCAGCATTTT. Its translation is CSVGTGTNQPQHF.

The chain is built from TRBV2 and TRBJ2-7; 8 bases are shared with TRBD2. With 8 bases clipped from V and 2 bases from J, the junction kept 2 bases outside the gene matches. The CDR3 totals 12 residues. Germline CDR1 reads SNHLY; CDR2 reads FYNNEI. The DNA of the CDR3 is TGTGCCAGCGCGGGGGGTACCTACGAGCAGTACTTC. Residues: CASAGGTYEQYF.

The chain couples TRBV18 to TRBJ2-7, with 10 nucleotides matching TRBD1. Germline assignment: CDR1 KGHSH and CDR2 LQKENI. CDR3 length equals 14 residues. V lost 2 bases and J lost 4; bases outside the gene matches: 2. CDR3 region: CASSPRQGAYEQYF. The CDR3 region has the DNA TGTGCCAGCTCACCAAGACAGGGGGCTTACGAGCAGTACTTC.

The rearrangement joins TRBV7-9 to TRBJ2-4; 11 positions agree with TRBD1. Losses at the gene ends were 5 bases for V and 7 bases for J; bases not matched to a gene: 7. This CDR3 is built from 15 residues. The germline V gene encodes CDR1 SEHNR and CDR2 FQNEAQ (reference sequence). CDR3 bases: TGTGCCAGCAGCCAACCGGGACAGGGGGGCAACATTCAGTACTTC. Amino acids: CASSQPGQGGNIQYF.

The V and J genes are TRBV7-6 and TRBJ1-1; D gene unclear. The germline V and J ends were trimmed by 1 base and 0 bases, with 15 bases remaining between them. This CDR3 contains 17 residues. Germline V gene lookup returns CDR1 SGHVS and CDR2 FNYEAQ. The CDR3 nucleotides read TGTGCCAGCAGCTTAGAGTCGCCAGGTAATATGAACACTGAAGCTTTCTTT. Residues: CASSLESPGNMNTEAFF.

The V and J genes are TRBV11-2 and TRBJ2-7, with 7 bases matching TRBD2. The CDR3 is 15 residues long. The V and J ends lost 0 bases and 4 bases, in that order; junction bases with no gene match: 6. Germline CDR1 SGHAT, CDR2 FQNNGV. Here the CDR3 DNA reads TGTGCCAGCAGCTTAGATTCCGGGAGGAATTACGAGCAGTACTTC. Protein: CASSLDSGRNYEQYF.

This rearrangement joins TRBV19 to TRBJ2-7; perhaps TRBD1 as D (5 bases). The CDR3 spans 14 residues. Looked up from germline, CDR1 is LNHDA and CDR2 is SQIVND (reference sequence). Deletions cut 3 bases from V and 4 bases from J, with 13 bases between. The CDR3 bases are TGTGCCAGTAGTATCTCCAGGGCGAGTTACGAGCAGTACTTC. This sequence encodes CASSISRASYEQYF.

The chain couples TRBV5-1 to TRBJ1-2; 8 bases are a match to TRBD1. The CDR3 length is 14 residues. J lost 5 bases, V lost 4 bases, and 7 bases had no gene match. Germline loops: CDR1 SGHRS, CDR2 YFSETQ. DNA for the CDR3: TGCGCCAGCAGCCAGTCACGACAGGGGTATGGCTACACCTTC. Translation gives CASSQSRQGYGYTF.

This clone appeared once. The V call is TRBV6-1, the J call TRBJ1-2; 7 bases match TRBD1. V lost 5 bases, J lost 1 base, and 7 bases stayed unmatched. The CDR3 is 15 amino acids. In germline, CDR1 is MNHNS, CDR2 SASEGT. CDR3 loop: CASSPTDRLNYGYTF. The CDR3 bases are TGTGCCAGCAGTCCTACGGACAGGCTTAACTATGGCTACACCTTC.